This is a list of T cell receptor beta chains from one sample in a study of glioma-infiltrating T cells after dendritic cell vaccination. Some clones are missing from TCRdb's copy, which holds only in-frame ones; the method was immunoSEQ multiplex PCR. The sample holds 35,000 to 40,000 clones; just under 85% are singletons and the top ten take about 7.8%. This specimen was blood, taken before dendritic cell vaccination. These receptors were collected from a human donor with glioblastoma. Both conserved end residues are part of each CDR3. The order of the fields is V gene, clone size, D gene, J gene, CDR3 DNA, CDR3 protein. The D gene is left open where the match is weak. Only part of the rows carry a size: once, few, many, or a class if the clone is expanded.

>TRBV28|.|.|TRBJ1-5
TGTGCCAGCAGTTTGGAACGGACTCCGGGGCAGCCCCAGCATTTT
CASSLERTPGQPQHF
>TRBV27|once|.|TRBJ1-1
TGTGCCAGCAGAGACTACACTGAAGCTTTCTTT
CASRDYTEAFF
>TRBV4-1|.|.|TRBJ1-5
TGCGCCAGCAGCCAAGATCCGTACGGGCCCCAGCATTTT
CASSQDPYGPQHF
>TRBV30|.|TRBD1|TRBJ1-5
TGTGCCTGGGGGGACAGGGCCGATCAGCCCCAGCATTTT
CAWGDRADQPQHF
>TRBV5-1|.|.|TRBJ1-2
TGCGCCAGCAGCTTGTCGGGTGGCTACACCTTC
CASSLSGGYTF
>TRBV27|once|.|TRBJ2-3
TGTGCCAGCAGTACCCAGTCAGATACGCAGTATTTT
CASSTQSDTQYF
>TRBV10-3|.|TRBD1|TRBJ2-7
TGTGCCACGAAGGGGGCGGATCATTACGAGCAGTACTTC
CATKGADHYEQYF
>TRBV28|.|TRBD2|TRBJ2-1
TGTGCCAGCAGTATTAGCGGGGTGGCCTACAATGAGCAGTTCTTC
CASSISGVAYNEQFF
>TRBV18|.|.|TRBJ2-1
TGTGCCAGCTCACTGTCACTCGGACAGAGGGTCGGCAATGAGCAGTTCTTC
CASSLSLGQRVGNEQFF
>TRBV7-2|.|.|TRBJ1-2
TGTGCCAGCAGCTCCCCCCAGGCTAACTATGGCTACACCTTC
CASSSPQANYGYTF
>TRBV20-1|.|.|TRBJ1-2
TGCAGTGCCTGGAGTTATGGCTACACCTTC
CSAWSYGYTF
>TRBV5-8|.|TRBD2|TRBJ2-3
TGTGCCAGCAGCCGGGGGGGCGTAGATACGCAGTATTTT
CASSRGGVDTQYF
>TRBV4-2|.|TRBD1|TRBJ1-1
TGTGCCAGCAGCCCAGCCCCGGGACAGGGAACACAGCAGCTCAACACTGAAGCTTTCTTT
CASSPAPGQGTQQLNTEAFF
>TRBV10-1|.|.|TRBJ1-5
TGCGCCAGCGGGAGGAACATCTGCCTTCAGCCCCAGCATTTT
CASGRNICLQPQHF
>TRBV2|.|TRBD1|TRBJ1-2
TGTGCCAGCAGTCACGACAGGGGGCTTAACTATGGCTACACCTTC
CASSHDRGLNYGYTF
>TRBV19|.|TRBD1|TRBJ1-2
TGTGCCAGTAGTCACTGGGACAGGGGCTATGGCTACACCTTC
CASSHWDRGYGYTF
>TRBV4-1|once|.|TRBJ1-4
TGCGCCAGCAGCCACCGACAGGCCGAAGTCGAAAAACTGTTTTTT
CASSHRQAEVEKLFF
>TRBV7-8|.|TRBD2|TRBJ2-3
TGTGCCAGCAGCCCACAGCGGGGGGGCCGGGATACGCAGTATTTT
CASSPQRGGRDTQYF
>TRBV25-1|.|.|TRBJ2-1
TGTGCCAGCAGTGATACGAAATTGGGGGGGCAGCATGGCGATGAGCAGTTCTTC
CASSDTKLGGQHGDEQFF
>TRBV29-1|.|.|TRBJ2-5
TGCAGCGTTGAGTTTCACGGGAAGTACTTC
CSVEFHGKYF
>TRBV30|.|.|TRBJ1-6
TGTGCCTGGAGGACGAAGGAGGTACCACCCCTCCACTTT
CAWRTKEVPPLHF
>TRBV5-1|.|TRBD1|TRBJ2-5
TGCGCCAGCAAACCAACCAGAGGGGGCGCCGAGACCCAGTACTTC
CASKPTRGGAETQYF
>TRBV7-8|.|.|TRBJ1-6
TGTGCCAGCAGCTTAGTTAATTATAATTCACCCCTCCACTTT
CASSLVNYNSPLHF
>TRBV7-8|.|TRBD2|TRBJ2-3
TGTGCCAGCAGCTTAGGGCAGTCGGCGGGGGTGCGCACAGATACGCAGTATTTT
CASSLGQSAGVRTDTQYF
>TRBV15|.|.|TRBJ2-3
TGTGCCACCCGACAGCCTAGCACAGATACGCAGTATTTT
CATRQPSTDTQYF
>TRBV2|.|.|TRBJ2-7
TGTGCCAGCAGGCGAGCGTACGGAACAGGGTTTGATAGTTTGTACTTC
CASRRAYGTGFDSLYF
>TRBV5-1|.|TRBD1|TRBJ2-3
TGCGCCAGCAGCCTGACAGGGAGATTCAGCACAGATACGCAGTATTTT
CASSLTGRFSTDTQYF
>TRBV30|.|TRBD1|TRBJ2-7
TGTGCCTGGACCCAGACAGGGGCACGCGACGAGCAGTACTTC
CAWTQTGARDEQYF
>TRBV9|once|.|TRBJ2-3
TGTGCCAGCAGCGTAGTGGTGCGGGATACGCAGTATTTT
CASSVVVRDTQYF
>TRBV7-2|.|.|TRBJ2-3
TGTGCCAGCAGCTTCTCCTCAGATACGCAGTATTTT
CASSFSSDTQYF
>TRBV29-1|.|.|TRBJ2-3
TGCAGCGTCGAACCAGGGAACACAGATACGCAGTATTTT
CSVEPGNTDTQYF
>TRBV5-1|.|.|TRBJ1-5
TGCGCCAGCAGCATTTACACGAATCAGCCCCAGCATTTT
CASSIYTNQPQHF
>TRBV28|.|.|TRBJ1-2
TGTGCCAGCAGTTTGACAGGCGGATATGGCTACACCTTC
CASSLTGGYGYTF
>TRBV11-3|.|.|TRBJ2-1
TGTGCCAGCAGCTTAAACTGGGGGCGGACCGATTTCAATGAGCAGTTCTTC
CASSLNWGRTDFNEQFF
>TRBV9|.|TRBD1|TRBJ1-3
TGTGCCAGCAGCGTCGGCCACAGGGGGCGCCGGGCTGGAAACACCATATATTTT
CASSVGHRGRRAGNTIYF
>TRBV9|.|TRBD2|TRBJ2-5
TGTGCCAGCATCGCCGGACTAGCGATCCCAGAGACCCAGTACTTC
CASIAGLAIPETQYF
>TRBV30|.|TRBD1|TRBJ1-6
TGTGCCTGGCGACAGGGCGGATCCTATAATTCCCCCCTCCACTTT
CAWRQGGSYNSPLHF
>TRBV6-1|.|.|TRBJ1-3
TGTGCCAGCAGTGAAGATGGCAGCTCTGGAAACACCATATATTTT
CASSEDGSSGNTIYF
>TRBV11-3|few|TRBD1|TRBJ2-5
TGTGCCAGCAGCCCACGGACAGGTCAAGAGACCCAGTACTTC
CASSPRTGQETQYF
>TRBV7-3|.|TRBD2|TRBJ2-5
TGTGCCAGCAGCTTAGGGGGACTAGACGAGACCCAGTACTTC
CASSLGGLDETQYF
>TRBV5-6|.|.|TRBJ1-3
TGTGCCAGCCGTCTGGACAGCTCTGGAAACACCATATATTTT
CASRLDSSGNTIYF
>TRBV30|.|.|TRBJ2-3
TGTGCCTGGAGTGGCAGGGGGGAATCCAGCCTTACGCAGTATTTT
CAWSGRGESSLTQYF
>TRBV30|.|.|TRBJ2-7
TGTGCCTGGAGTGACCGGGACGAGCAGTACTTC
CAWSDRDEQYF
>TRBV6-4|.|.|TRBJ1-5
TGTGCCAGCAGTGTCGAGACAGGTTCTCAGCCCCAGCATTTT
CASSVETGSQPQHF
>TRBV4-2|once|TRBD1|TRBJ2-7
TGTGCCAGCAGCGAGGGGGCAGGGTACGGCTACGAGCAGTACTTC
CASSEGAGYGYEQYF
>TRBV4-1|.|TRBD1|TRBJ2-1
TGCGCCAGCAGCCCAGTAGGACAGGGGGCTTATGAGCAGTTCTTC
CASSPVGQGAYEQFF
>TRBV9|.|TRBD1|TRBJ1-5
TGTGCCAGCAGCGTAGCTGAACCCCAGGGGGACGGCAATCAGCCCCAGCATTTT
CASSVAEPQGDGNQPQHF
>TRBV28|.|.|TRBJ2-7
TGTGCCAGCAGCCTAACCCTATCCGAGCAGTACTTC
CASSLTLSEQYF
>TRBV7-9|.|.|TRBJ2-7
TGTGCCAGCAGCTCCCGACAGGCGTTCGAGCAGTACTTC
CASSSRQAFEQYF
>TRBV4-3|.|TRBD2|TRBJ2-7
TGCGCCAGCTCTTCCGGGACTAGGTCCTACGAGCAGTACTTC
CASSSGTRSYEQYF
>TRBV6-5|.|.|TRBJ1-3
TGTGCCACCCGAAGGGAGGGGGTGGGAAACACCATATATTTT
CATRREGVGNTIYF
>TRBV7-8|.|.|TRBJ1-1
TGTGCCAGCAGCCCTGGGGGACATCGGAACACTGAAGCTTTCTTT
CASSPGGHRNTEAFF